Below, 26 T cell receptor beta chains from the same sample are listed, as sequenced in a study of blood T cell repertoires in COVID-19. The data were produced by immunoSEQ multiplex PCR, yet TCRdb's version contains in-frame clones alone and is incomplete. Among over 200,000 clones listed, 70% to 90% were seen once. The sample was peripheral blood. The receptors originated from a man aged 30 to 39 who had recovered from COVID-19.

V and J are TRBV10-3 and TRBJ1-6, with D perhaps matching TRBD1 (5 bases). This CDR3 has 15 amino acids. V shed 2 bases and J shed 8 bases, with 13 bases lying between them. CDR1 and CDR2 (germline): ENHRY, SYGVKD. DNA of the CDR3: TGTGCCATCAGTGAGAACGGGGGGAGTGATTCACCCCTCCACTTT. It specifies CAISENGGSDSPLHF.

The chain joins TRBV4-1 to TRBJ2-5; TRBD1 matches at 7 bases. The V segment lost 1 base and the J segment 5 bases; nucleotides outside the gene matches: 7. Germline-derived CDR1 and CDR2 are MGHRA and YSYEKL. The CDR3 sequence is 15 residues long. The CDR3 nucleotides are TGCGCCAGCAGCCAAGGAGTGAGGGGGCTGGAGACCCAGTACTTC. This sequence encodes CASSQGVRGLETQYF.

V usage is TRBV24-1 and J usage is TRBJ1-1; tentatively, D is TRBD1 (5 bases). The germline V and J ends were trimmed by 7 bases and 1 base, with 12 bases remaining between them. Germline-derived CDR1 and CDR2 are KGHDR and SFDVKD. This CDR3 is 14 amino acids long. The CDR3 DNA is TGTGCCACCAGGGGGCAGGGCCCGAACACTGAAGCTTTCTTT. Its protein is CATRGQGPNTEAFF.

The chain joins TRBV5-1 to TRBJ2-7; 8 bases are a match to TRBD2. V shed 4 bases, J shed 2 bases, and the junction held 8 bases outside the gene matches. Germline lookup yields CDR1 SGHRS and CDR2 YFSETQ. The CDR3 is made up of 15 amino acids. The CDR3 protein is CASSRTSSYAYEQYF. The CDR3 DNA follows: TGCGCCAGCAGCCGGACTAGCTCGTATGCCTACGAGCAGTACTTC.

The chain has TRBV3-1 (or the pseudogene TRBV3-2) and TRBJ1-6; D unresolved. Trimming pared 0 bases from V and 3 bases from J, leaving 12 bases between. Germline V CDR1 and CDR2: LGHDT, YNNKEL (reference sequence). CDR3 length equals 17 residues. The CDR3 bases are TGTGCCAGCAGCCAAGATAGAACAGAAGACTATAATTCACCCCTCCACTTT. Translating it yields CASSQDRTEDYNSPLHF.

For the CDR3, the DNA is TGTGCCAGCAGGTCGGAGCAGCCCCAGCATTTT. It translates to CASRSEQPQHF. The chain joins TRBV2 to TRBJ1-5; no clear D gene. The CDR3 is made up of 11 amino acids. The V gene's germline CDR1 is SNHLY and CDR2 FYNNEI. The ends were cut back, 6 bases at V and 7 bases at J, with 7 bases in the middle.

The chain carries TRBV30 and TRBJ1-6; no definite D call. The CDR3 sequence is 13 residues long. The V end was cut by 3 bases, the J end by 7 bases, with 10 bases between. The germline V gene has CDR1 GTSNPN and CDR2 SVGIG (reference sequence). CDR3 nucleotide sequence: TGTGCCTGGAGGTGGGTGACAAATTCACCCCTCCACTTT. It codes for CAWRWVTNSPLHF.

This clone came up a few times. The gene calls are TRBV2 and TRBJ2-3, with D perhaps matching TRBD1 (6 bases). The V end was cut by 6 bases, the J end by 2 bases, with 15 bases between. The CDR3 sequence is 15 residues long. Looked up from germline, CDR1 is SNHLY and CDR2 is FYNNEI. The CDR3 loop is CASRGQGLYTDTQYF. DNA of the CDR3: TGTGCCAGCAGAGGGCAGGGGTTATACACAGATACGCAGTATTTT.

This chain joins TRBV2 and TRBJ1-2; TRBD1 is a possible D gene (6 bases). The CDR3 length is 14 residues. Germline CDR1 SNHLY, CDR2 FYNNEI. V was cut by 4 bases and J by 4 bases, with 13 bases left in between. Here the CDR3 reads CASSVGQGIYGYTF. CDR3 bases: TGTGCCAGCAGTGTAGGGCAGGGGATCTATGGCTACACCTTC.

The chain has TRBV5-8 and TRBJ2-7; D is possibly TRBD1 (6 bases). The V gene lost 4 bases and the J gene lost 1 base, with 18 bases spanning the gap. Germline CDR1 and CDR2: SGHTS and YDEGEE. This CDR3 has 16 amino acids. CDR3 DNA sequence: TGTGCCAGCAGCCCGGAAATACAGGGCCCGTCCTACGAGCAGTACTTC. Translation: CASSPEIQGPSYEQYF.

J is TRBJ2-1 and V is TRBV3-1 (or the pseudogene TRBV3-2); 8 bases fit TRBD1. V lost 0 bases, J lost 11 bases, and 12 bases stayed unmatched. The length of the CDR3 is 16 residues. Looked up from germline, CDR1 is LGHDT and CDR2 is YNNKEL (reference sequence). CDR3 nucleotides: TGTGCCAGCAGCCAAGAGCAGGACAGGGTTCTTCCTAAGCAGTTCTTC. Protein product: CASSQEQDRVLPKQFF.

The rearrangement links TRBV10-3 to TRBJ2-5; possibly TRBD2 for D (5 bases). V shed 6 bases and J shed 1 base, with 12 bases lying between them. Germline CDR1 ENHRY, CDR2 SYGVKD. The CDR3 runs to 14 residues. In DNA, the CDR3 is TGTGCCATCAGGCCCTCACTAGTCCAAGAGACCCAGTACTTC. This codes for CAIRPSLVQETQYF.

The genes are TRBV2 and TRBJ1-2, with TRBD1 identical over 7 bases. Losses at the gene ends were 7 bases for V and 3 bases for J; bases not matched to a gene: 11. The germline CDR1 and CDR2 sequences are SNHLY and FYNNEI. The CDR3 is 15 residues long. DNA for the CDR3: TGTGCCAGCACGGGAGACAGGGCCTGGGACTATGGCTACACCTTC. It is translated as CASTGDRAWDYGYTF.

V and J are TRBV6-6 and TRBJ1-2, with TRBD1 matching over 10 bases. Trimming took 2 bases from V and 4 from J; bases not matched to a gene: 7. CDR3 length: 16 amino acids. Germline assignment: CDR1 MNHNY and CDR2 SVGAGI (reference sequence). The CDR3 region is CASSYLGQGESYGYTF. The CDR3 DNA sequence: TGTGCCAGCAGTTACCTAGGACAGGGGGAGAGCTATGGCTACACCTTC.

CDR3 in DNA: TGTGCCAGCTCACCTGACAGTTCTAGCAATCAGCCCCAGCATTTT. This codes for CASSPDSSSNQPQHF. The chain combines TRBV18 with TRBJ1-5, with D perhaps TRBD1 (5 bases). This CDR3 contains 15 residues. Germline V gene data show CDR1 as KGHSH and CDR2 as LQKENI. V lost 3 bases, J lost 0 bases, and 9 bases lay in between.

The V call is TRBV29-1, the J call TRBJ1-1; D is possibly TRBD1 (5 bases). Germline-derived CDR1 and CDR2 are SQVTM and ANQGSEA. Trimming took 5 bases from V and 4 from J, leaving 8 bases between them. The CDR3 contains 11 residues. This chain's CDR3 is CSVSQGTEAFF. The CDR3 nucleotides are TGCAGCGTTAGCCAGGGCACTGAAGCTTTCTTT.

The chain's CDR3 is CASSPGTGGASYGYTF. The CDR3 coding sequence is TGTGCCAGCAGCCCCGGGACAGGGGGCGCAAGCTATGGCTACACCTTC. V and J are TRBV3-1 (or the pseudogene TRBV3-2) and TRBJ1-2; 12 bases fit TRBD1. The CDR3 extends over 16 amino acids. CDR1 and CDR2 from the germline V gene are LGHDT and YNNKEL (reference sequence). Trimming at V came to 4 bases and at J to 4 bases, leaving 7 bases not matched to a gene.

The rearrangement joins TRBV7-2 to TRBJ2-5; 11 bases are a match to TRBD2. Losses at the gene ends were 5 bases for V and 7 bases for J; bases not matched to a gene: 15. The germline gives CDR1 SGHTA, CDR2 FQGNSA. The CDR3 length is 17 residues. The CDR3 bases are TGTGCCAGCAGCCAAACCCCCCTAGCGGGGGGTGGTCGGACCCAGTACTTC. This encodes CASSQTPLAGGGRTQYF.

This rearrangement joins TRBV11-2 to TRBJ2-1; 9 positions match TRBD2. V trimming: 3 bases; J trimming: 7 bases; junction bases outside the gene matches: 7. Germline-derived CDR1 and CDR2 are SGHAT and FQNNGV. The length of the CDR3 is 15 residues. The CDR3 loop is CASSFLAGAINEQFF. The CDR3 coding sequence is TGTGCCAGCAGCTTCTTAGCGGGGGCGATAAATGAGCAGTTCTTC.

This chain connects TRBV12-5 to TRBJ2-5, with 8 positions matching TRBD2. The CDR3 spans 19 residues. The germline gives CDR1 LGHNT, CDR2 FRNRAP. The J segment lost 4 bases and the V segment lost 0 bases, leaving 16 bases of the junction unmatched. The CDR3 coding sequence is TGTGCTAGTGGTTTGGTAAGCGGCTTGAGCGGGGGCACTTCAGAGACCCAGTACTTC. Translated: CASGLVSGLSGGTSETQYF.

The chain carries TRBV28 and TRBJ1-6; tentative D call: TRBD1 (5 bases). V gave up 3 bases and J gave up 13 bases, with 16 bases separating them. Germline assignment: CDR1 MDHEN and CDR2 SYDVKM. The CDR3 length is 14 residues. CDR3 nucleotide sequence: TGTGCCAGCAGTTTTGGCGGGGCCGCGGGCCCCCTCCACTTT. The encoded protein is CASSFGGAAGPLHF. The full variable domain, completed using reference TRBV28 and TRBJ1-6, is DVKVTQSSRYLVKRTGEKVFLECVQDMDHENMFWYRQDPGLGLRLIYFSYDVKMKEKGDIPEGYSVSREKKERFSLILESASTNQTSMYLCASSFGGAAGPLHFGNGTRLTVT.

V is TRBV4-2 and J is TRBJ2-1, with D unresolved. Germline lookup yields CDR1 LGHNA and CDR2 YNFKEQ. V was pared by 1 base and J by 6 bases, with 16 bases between. The CDR3 loop spans 16 amino acids. CDR3: CASSQVWWQNPNEQFF. In DNA form, the CDR3 reads TGTGCCAGCAGCCAAGTCTGGTGGCAGAATCCCAATGAGCAGTTCTTC.

The chain couples TRBV7-2 to TRBJ2-7; D unresolved. The V end was cut by 1 base, the J end by 3 bases, with 13 bases between. The CDR3 loop spans 15 amino acids. Germline assignment: CDR1 SGHTA and CDR2 FQGNSA. CDR3 bases: TGTGCCAGCAGCTTAGTCCCACTACAAGGCTACGAGCAGTACTTC. It translates to CASSLVPLQGYEQYF.

The chain has TRBV3-1 (or the pseudogene TRBV3-2) and TRBJ2-7, with 7 positions matching TRBD1. The germline V gene encodes CDR1 LGHDT and CDR2 YNNKEL (reference sequence). The CDR3 loop spans 15 amino acids. The V segment lost 4 bases and the J segment 3 bases; nucleotides outside the gene matches: 9. CDR3: CASSPNRDRYYEQYF. CDR3 bases: TGTGCCAGCAGCCCGAACCGGGACAGATACTACGAGCAGTACTTC.

The V and J genes are TRBV21-1 and TRBJ2-7; whether TRBD1, the table's D call, matches the DNA was not checked. TRBV21-1 is tagged as a pseudogene. The CDR3 is made up of 17 amino acids. CDR3: CASSERTGGLCRYEQYF. The CDR3 DNA is TGTGCCAGCAGCGAAAGGACAGGGGGCTTATGTCGCTACGAGCAGTACTTC.

This clone was observed a single time. In DNA, the CDR3 is TGTGCCAGTAGTTCCCAGGGGAAGGGCAATCAGCCCCAGCATTTT. Translation gives CASSSQGKGNQPQHF. The J gene is TRBJ1-5, the V gene TRBV19, with D perhaps matching TRBD1 (6 bases). The length of the CDR3 is 15 residues. Germline V lookup: CDR1 LNHDA, CDR2 SQIVND (reference sequence). V lost 5 bases, J lost 2 bases, and 13 bases lay in between.